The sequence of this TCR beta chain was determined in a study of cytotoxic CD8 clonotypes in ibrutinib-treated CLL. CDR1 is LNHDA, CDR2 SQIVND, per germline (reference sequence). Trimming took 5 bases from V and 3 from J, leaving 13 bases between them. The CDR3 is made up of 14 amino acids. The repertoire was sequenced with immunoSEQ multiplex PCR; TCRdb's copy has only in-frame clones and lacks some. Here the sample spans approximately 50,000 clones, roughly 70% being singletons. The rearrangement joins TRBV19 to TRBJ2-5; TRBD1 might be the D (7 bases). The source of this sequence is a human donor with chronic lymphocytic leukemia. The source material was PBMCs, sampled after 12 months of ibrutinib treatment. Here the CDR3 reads CASSLGGGEETQYF. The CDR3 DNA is TGTGCCAGTAGTCTTGGAGGGGGCGAAGAGACCCAGTACTTC.